Below are 17 T cell receptor beta chains sequenced from a single sample in a study of control samples from healthy donors and cancer patients. The repertoire was sequenced with immunoSEQ multiplex PCR; TCRdb's copy has only in-frame clones and lacks some. Counted here are about 140,000 clones, 94% occurring once; the ten biggest clones make up over 10%. The sequenced sample was blood. These receptors originate from a man aged 35-49 years in good health.

The chain links TRBV13 to TRBJ1-2; 10 bases align to TRBD1. The CDR3 runs 16 residues. Germline V CDR1 and CDR2: PRHDT, FYEKMQ (reference sequence). The junction had 7 bases not matched to a gene; V was cut back by 5 bases and J by 1 base. CDR3 sequence reads: CASSHIGQGVNYGYTF. For the CDR3, the DNA is TGTGCCAGCAGCCATATTGGACAGGGGGTTAACTATGGCTACACCTTC.

The rearrangement joins TRBV28 to TRBJ1-4; D call uncertain. The germline CDR1 and CDR2 sequences are MDHEN and SYDVKM. CDR3 length: 14 residues. The V end was cut by 2 bases, the J end by 13 bases, with 17 bases between. CDR3: CASSLDLRASLLFF. CDR3 bases: TGTGCCAGCAGTTTAGATTTACGGGCGAGTCTACTGTTTTTT.

V and J are TRBV11-3 and TRBJ1-1; D uncertain. Germline V gene data show CDR1 as SGHNT and CDR2 as YENEEA. CDR3 size: 13 residues. Trimming removed 3 bases from V and 1 base from J, with 6 bases in between. CDR3 loop: CASSFASNTEAFF. Here the CDR3 DNA reads TGTGCCAGCAGCTTCGCGTCGAACACTGAAGCTTTCTTT.

The V call is TRBV28, the J call TRBJ2-3; 11 nucleotides agree with TRBD2. The CDR3 is made up of 15 amino acids. Germline CDR1 is MDHEN and CDR2 is SYDVKM. Trimming cost V 5 bases and J 2 bases; bases outside gene matches: 3. For the CDR3, the DNA is TGTGCCAGCAGTCAGACTAGCGGGGCCACAGATACGCAGTATTTT. Translating it yields CASSQTSGATDTQYF.

This clone was picked up many times. V and J are TRBV30 and TRBJ2-7, with D hard to call. The CDR3 covers 11 residues. V shed 5 bases and J shed 0 bases, with 5 bases lying between them. CDR1 is GTSNPN and CDR2 is SVGIG in the germline V gene (reference sequence). CDR3 in DNA: TGTGCCTGGCAGTACTCCTACGAGCAGTACTTC. It encodes CAWQYSYEQYF.

The chain has TRBV7-2 and TRBJ2-3; TRBD2 matches 8 bases. The CDR3 is 16 residues long. Germline V CDR1 and CDR2: SGHTA, FQGNSA. V lost 0 bases, J lost 3 bases, and 5 bases stayed unmatched. The CDR3 sequence: CASSLAPGGLTDTQYF. CDR3 in DNA: TGTGCCAGCAGCTTAGCGCCGGGGGGGCTAACAGATACGCAGTATTTT.

V and J are TRBV18 and TRBJ1-2; D is unclear. Germline CDR1 KGHSH, CDR2 LQKENI. The ends were cut back, 3 bases at V and 8 bases at J, with 13 bases in the middle. The CDR3 consists of 13 residues. Here the CDR3 DNA reads TGTGCCAGCTCACCCGGCCCGCGTGACGGCTACACCTTC. Protein product: CASSPGPRDGYTF.

The V and J genes are TRBV7-9 and TRBJ1-6; 9 bases are a match to TRBD1. Germline-derived CDR1 and CDR2 are SEHNR and FQNEAQ (reference sequence). CDR3 length: 16 residues. With 1 base clipped from V and 6 bases from J, the junction kept 4 bases outside the gene matches. The CDR3 reads CASSLVEDRGNSPLHF. CDR3 in DNA: TGTGCCAGCAGCTTAGTAGAGGACAGGGGTAATTCACCCCTCCACTTT.

The chain uses TRBV27 and TRBJ1-6; perhaps TRBD1 as D (5 bases). Trimming left V 7 bases short and J 9 bases short, with 13 bases between. CDR1 and CDR2 (germline): MNHEY, SMNVEV (reference sequence). The CDR3 loop spans 13 amino acids. The CDR3: CASKGVQSSPLHF. The CDR3 DNA reads as TGTGCCAGCAAAGGGGTCCAGTCTTCACCCCTCCACTTT.

This chain joins TRBV30 and TRBJ1-6; D call uncertain. CDR1 is GTSNPN, CDR2 SVGIG, per germline (reference sequence). The CDR3 has 17 residues. Deletions cut 0 bases from V and 0 bases from J, with 12 bases between. The CDR3 is CAWSVGRMSSYNSPLHF. CDR3 DNA: TGTGCCTGGAGTGTTGGTCGCATGAGCTCCTATAATTCACCCCTCCACTTT.

CDR3 residues: CASSAGRQAFRRNQPQHF. The CDR3 DNA reads TGTGCCAGCAGCGCCGGGCGACAGGCCTTTCGCCGCAATCAGCCCCAGCATTTT. The chain employs TRBV13 and TRBJ1-5; a possible D gene is TRBD1 (6 bases). The V gene's germline CDR1 is PRHDT and CDR2 FYEKMQ (reference sequence). Deletions cut 5 bases from V and 2 bases from J, with 22 bases between. The CDR3 covers 18 residues. The full variable domain, rest sourced from reference TRBV13 and TRBJ1-5, is AAGVIQSPRHLIKEKRETATLKCYPIPRHDTVYWYQQGPGQDPQFLISFYEKMQSDKGSIPDRFSAQQFSDYHSELNMSSLELGDSALYFCASSAGRQAFRRNQPQHFGDGTRLSIL.

The chain combines TRBV6-5 with TRBJ1-1; TRBD1 agrees at 8 bases. CDR3 size: 16 residues. Germline values: CDR1 MNHEY, CDR2 SVGAGI. V gave up 0 bases and J gave up 1 base; unmatched junction bases: 4. DNA of the CDR3: TGTGCCAGCAGTTACTCCGGCAGGGGGCCGAACACTGAAGCTTTCTTT. Protein product: CASSYSGRGPNTEAFF.

This sequence joins TRBV9 and TRBJ2-4; 9 bases line up with TRBD2. Germline-derived CDR1 and CDR2 are SGDLS and YYNGEE. The J segment lost 0 bases and the V segment lost 3 bases, leaving 19 bases of the junction unmatched. CDR3 length: 21 amino acids. The DNA of the CDR3 is TGTGCCAGCAGCGCGGGGGGTAGCGGGGGCCCCTCCTCACTAGCCAAAAACATTCAGTACTTC. It yields the protein CASSAGGSGGPSSLAKNIQYF.

The chain has TRBV9 and TRBJ1-4; 10 positions match TRBD1. Trimming took 3 bases from V and 5 from J; bases not matched to a gene: 7. CDR1 is SGDLS, CDR2 YYNGEE, per germline. The CDR3 contains 16 residues. CDR3 amino acids: CASSEGTGVLNEKLFF. CDR3 nucleotide sequence: TGTGCCAGCAGCGAGGGGACAGGGGTATTAAATGAAAAACTGTTTTTT.

The V call is TRBV10-2, the J call TRBJ2-5, with 10 bases aligning to TRBD1. The V segment lost 6 bases and the J segment 4 bases; nucleotides outside the gene matches: 8. The CDR3 runs 15 residues. The V gene's germline CDR1 is WSHSY and CDR2 SAAADI. CDR3 protein: CASSPWTGGRETQYF. The CDR3 DNA reads TGCGCCAGCAGCCCATGGACAGGGGGGAGAGAGACCCAGTACTTC.

This chain links TRBV5-1 with TRBJ1-2; 8 bases line up with TRBD1. The ends lost 4 bases at V and 3 bases at J; junction bases unmatched: 8. The CDR3 spans 15 residues. The germline V gene encodes CDR1 SGHRS and CDR2 YFSETQ. CDR3 region: CASSLGQGGDYGYTF. In DNA, the CDR3 is TGCGCCAGCAGCCTAGGACAGGGAGGAGACTATGGCTACACCTTC.

The gene calls are TRBV5-8 and TRBJ2-3; 7 bases fit TRBD1. The CDR3 contains 13 residues. CDR1 and CDR2 from the germline V gene are SGHTS and YDEGEE. V shed 7 bases, J shed 6 bases, and the junction held 8 bases outside the gene matches. CDR3 amino acids: CASGAGGWDTQYF. The CDR3 DNA follows: TGTGCCAGCGGGGCAGGGGGATGGGATACGCAGTATTTT.